The 26 T cell receptor beta chains listed next were all sequenced from one sample in a study of graft-versus-host responses after intestinal transplantation. Clones were read by immunoSEQ multiplex PCR, and TCRdb kept only the in-frame ones, dropping some. The table lists tens of thousands of clones, roughly 90% of them singletons. The specimen was PBMCs, collected 98 days after intestinal transplantation. These TCRs come from a human patient who received an intestinal transplant, so some T cells may come from the graft donor.

The chain joins TRBV4-1 to TRBJ2-5, with 7 bases fitting TRBD1. Germline V gene lookup returns CDR1 MGHRA and CDR2 YSYEKL. There are 14 residues in the CDR3. V shed 0 bases, J shed 5 bases, and the junction held 3 bases outside the gene matches. In nucleotides, the CDR3 is TGCGCCAGCAGCCAAGACACAGGGGTGGAGACCCAGTACTTC. As protein: CASSQDTGVETQYF.

The CDR3 region is CASSIGRQGWGMNTEAFF. The CDR3 nucleotides read TGTGCCAGTAGTATAGGGAGACAGGGGTGGGGGATGAACACTGAAGCTTTCTTT. The genes are TRBV19 and TRBJ1-1, with TRBD1 matching over 8 bases. Trimming removed 1 base from V and 0 bases from J; junction bases left unmatched: 10. The CDR3 loop spans 18 amino acids. Germline loops: CDR1 LNHDA, CDR2 SQIVND (reference sequence).

This clone is a singleton in its sample. V gene TRBV19 combines with J gene TRBJ1-4; 9 bases map to TRBD1. Per the germline V gene, CDR1 is LNHDA and CDR2 is SQIVND (reference sequence). After removal of 0 bases from V and 5 bases from J, the junction contained 4 bases not matched to a gene. This CDR3 is built from 16 residues. CDR3 nucleotides: TGTGCCAGTAGTATAGAGGCGGGACAGGGAAATGAAAAACTGTTTTTT. It specifies CASSIEAGQGNEKLFF.

V and J are TRBV29-1 and TRBJ2-7; possible D gene TRBD1, 6 bases. Germline lookup yields CDR1 SQVTM and CDR2 ANQGSEA. The CDR3 has 13 residues. Deletions cut 4 bases from V and 2 bases from J, with 12 bases between. The CDR3 reads CSVGTGFAYEQYF. The CDR3 DNA reads TGCAGCGTTGGCACAGGGTTCGCCTACGAGCAGTACTTC.

The chain joins TRBV20-1 to TRBJ1-1, with 7 bases aligning to TRBD1. V lost 6 bases and J lost 8; bases outside the gene matches: 6. This CDR3 is built from 11 residues. Germline values: CDR1 DFQATT, CDR2 SNEGSKA (reference sequence). The DNA for the CDR3 is TGCAGTGCCGCCGGGACAGTGGAAGCTTTCTTT. Residues: CSAAGTVEAFF.

The chain carries TRBV5-1 and TRBJ1-5; D is ambiguous. The CDR3 is 14 amino acids. The germline V gene has CDR1 SGHRS and CDR2 YFSETQ. With 0 bases removed from V and 2 bases from J, the gap between germline ends came to 6 bases. Here the CDR3 DNA reads TGCGCCAGCAGCTTGGGGCGCGGCAATCAGCCCCAGCATTTT. Translating gives CASSLGRGNQPQHF.

This clone was picked up one time. CDR3 sequence: CASRSSGGLNEQYF. The CDR3 region has the DNA TGTGCCAGCAGGTCTAGCGGGGGGCTGAACGAGCAGTACTTC. V usage is TRBV7-9 and J usage is TRBJ2-7, with TRBD2 identical over 11 bases. Germline values: CDR1 SEHNR, CDR2 FQNEAQ (reference sequence). The ends lost 6 bases at V and 5 bases at J; junction bases unmatched: 6. This CDR3 comprises 14 residues. Based on the CDR3 plus reference TRBV7-9 and TRBJ2-7, the full variable domain is DTGVSQNPRHKITKRGQNVTFRCDPISEHNRLYWYRQTLGQGPEFLTYFQNEAQLEKSRLLSDRFSAERPKGSFSTLEIQRTEQGDSAMYLCASRSSGGLNEQYFGPGTRLTVT.

The chain joins TRBV11-2 to TRBJ1-4; 10 bases fit TRBD1. Losses at the gene ends were 2 bases for V and 7 bases for J; bases not matched to a gene: 13. The CDR3 consists of 18 residues. CDR1 and CDR2 from the germline V gene are SGHAT and FQNNGV. This chain's CDR3 is CASSLKPMTRDRGEKLFF. CDR3 bases: TGTGCCAGCAGCTTAAAACCGATGACCCGGGACAGGGGTGAAAAACTGTTTTTT.

This chain uses TRBV4-3 with TRBJ1-6; D gene unclear. CDR1 is LGHNA and CDR2 is YSLEER in the germline V gene. V was shortened by 4 bases and J by 2 bases, with 9 bases between the two germline ends. The CDR3 sequence is 15 residues long. The CDR3 reads CASSPPGPYNSPLHF. In DNA form, the CDR3 reads TGCGCCAGCAGCCCACCCGGGCCCTATAATTCACCCCTCCACTTT.

This clone has only one observation. V and J are TRBV19 and TRBJ1-2, with D uncertain. The V end lost 3 bases, the J end lost 7 bases, and 12 bases lay between the germline ends. In germline, CDR1 is LNHDA, CDR2 SQIVND (reference sequence). The CDR3 is 13 amino acids. DNA for the CDR3: TGTGCCAGTAGTATTGACCCCCCGGGTGGCTACACCTTC. As protein: CASSIDPPGGYTF.

The chain carries TRBV6-6 and TRBJ1-5; D is possibly TRBD1 (5 bases). The ends were cut back, 6 bases at V and 2 bases at J, with 11 bases in the middle. This CDR3 has 14 amino acids. The germline V gene has CDR1 MNHNY and CDR2 SVGAGI (reference sequence). In DNA, the CDR3 is TGTGCCAGCAGAGGGGCCCCGGGCAATCAGCCCCAGCATTTT. This translates into CASRGAPGNQPQHF.

The chain is built from TRBV19 and TRBJ2-2; D may be TRBD2 (7 bases). The V end was cut by 8 bases, the J end by 4 bases, with 14 bases between. The CDR3 loop spans 14 amino acids. CDR1 is LNHDA, CDR2 SQIVND, per germline (reference sequence). The CDR3 coding sequence is TGTGCCAGTCAAAGGGGGGGTGGCACCGGGGAGCTGTTTTTT. As protein: CASQRGGGTGELFF.

This chain links TRBV7-9 with TRBJ2-5, with no clear D. V was pared by 4 bases and J by 9 bases, with 6 bases between. The CDR3 covers 10 residues. Germline V gene sequence: CDR1 SEHNR, CDR2 FQNEAQ (reference sequence). DNA of the CDR3: TGTGCCAGCAGCTCGGTAGCCCAGTACTTC. Amino acids: CASSSVAQYF. Complete variable domain (other parts from reference TRBV7-9 and TRBJ2-5): DTGVSQNPRHKITKRGQNVTFRCDPISEHNRLYWYRQTLGQGPEFLTYFQNEAQLEKSRLLSDRFSAERPKGSFSTLEIQRTEQGDSAMYLCASSSVAQYFGPGTRLLVL.

This clone has just one count. V gene TRBV28 combines with J gene TRBJ2-5; TRBD2 might be the D (5 bases). Trimming removed 5 bases from V and 5 bases from J, with 18 bases in between. Germline assignment: CDR1 MDHEN and CDR2 SYDVKM. This CDR3 comprises 15 residues. This chain's CDR3 is CASSLGGVGRETQYF. The DNA of the CDR3 is TGTGCCAGCAGTCTCGGAGGTGTGGGTAGGGAGACCCAGTACTTC.

The rearrangement links TRBV6-6 to TRBJ1-1; TRBD1 might be the D (6 bases). V was cut by 2 bases and J by 0 bases, with 7 bases left in between. The CDR3 covers 14 residues. Germline-derived CDR1 and CDR2 are MNHNY and SVGAGI (reference sequence). CDR3 sequence: CASSYRGMNTEAFF. The CDR3 DNA reads as TGTGCCAGCAGTTACAGGGGGATGAACACTGAAGCTTTCTTT.

The chain combines TRBV12-2 with TRBJ2-5. TRBV12-2 has pseudogene status. This CDR3 comprises 12 residues. This CDR3 is CASRRGEETQYF. As DNA, the CDR3 is TGTGCAAGCCGGAGGGGGGAAGAGACCCAGTACTTC.

The chain employs TRBV7-3 and TRBJ1-2, with D possibly matching TRBD1 (6 bases). V was clipped by 0 bases and J by 8 bases, with 19 bases between them. This CDR3 contains 16 residues. CDR1 SGHTA and CDR2 FQGTGA come from the germline V gene. The CDR3 protein is CASSLTGAGARGGYTF. In nucleotides, the CDR3 is TGTGCCAGCAGCTTAACCGGGGCGGGGGCGCGCGGCGGCTACACCTTC.

This chain links TRBV18 with TRBJ2-7; D may be TRBD2 (6 bases). The V end lost 1 base, the J end lost 1 base, and 11 bases lay between the germline ends. Germline V lookup: CDR1 KGHSH, CDR2 LQKENI. The CDR3 has 15 amino acids. The CDR3 here is CASSPLGGVSYEQYF. CDR3 DNA sequence: TGTGCCAGCTCACCACTAGGAGGGGTTTCCTACGAGCAGTACTTC.

The chain has TRBV4-2 and TRBJ2-3, with 8 bases lining up with TRBD1. Per germline, CDR1 LGHNA and CDR2 YNFKEQ. This CDR3 is 16 amino acids long. J gave up 6 bases and V 1 base, and 9 bases lay outside the gene matches. The CDR3 nucleotides read TGTGCCAGCAGCCAAGGGGGGGCAGGGGGCAGGGATACGCAGTATTTT. This sequence encodes CASSQGGAGGRDTQYF.

V gene TRBV18 combines with J gene TRBJ1-6; 7 nucleotides line up with TRBD1. Germline assignment: CDR1 KGHSH and CDR2 LQKENI. After removal of 1 base from V and 0 bases from J, the junction contained 9 bases not matched to a gene. The CDR3 loop spans 19 amino acids. Here the CDR3 reads CASSPRFWDRDSYNSPLHF. CDR3 bases: TGTGCCAGCTCACCACGTTTTTGGGACAGAGACTCCTATAATTCACCCCTCCACTTT.

V gene TRBV5-1 combines with J gene TRBJ2-1; D is possibly TRBD1 or TRBD2 (7 bases each). The germline V gene encodes CDR1 SGHRS and CDR2 YFSETQ. The CDR3 runs 15 residues. V shed 0 bases and J shed 8 bases, with 15 bases lying between them. The CDR3 DNA is TGCGCCAGCAGCTTGGAGGGGGCGGGGGTCGATGAGCAGTTCTTC. Residues: CASSLEGAGVDEQFF.

The V gene is TRBV11-1, the J gene TRBJ2-7; 8 bases are shared with TRBD2. CDR1 is SGHAT, CDR2 FQDESV, per germline (reference sequence). CDR3 length: 16 amino acids. V shed 3 bases and J 1 base; nucleotides not matched to a gene: 8. The CDR3 nucleotides read TGTGCCAGCAGCTTCGGGAGGGGAAAGATTTCCTACGAGCAGTACTTC. Amino acids: CASSFGRGKISYEQYF.

The V and J genes are TRBV6-6 and TRBJ2-5, with 8 bases fitting TRBD1. The better agreement between TRBJ2-7 and the DNA end casts doubt on the J call. This CDR3 region has 15 residues. Per germline, CDR1 MNHNY and CDR2 SVGAGI (reference sequence). In nucleotides, the CDR3 is TGTGCCAGCAGTTCCCACCTGGACAGGGCCCACGAGCAGTACTTC. Residues: CASSSHLDRAHEQYF.

CDR3: CASSQDPLGQGASYEQYF. In nucleotides, the CDR3 is TGCGCCAGCAGCCAAGATCCACTCGGACAGGGGGCTTCCTACGAGCAGTACTTC. The chain joins TRBV4-1 to TRBJ2-7; the match to TRBD1 covers 11 bases. J gave up 1 base and V 0 bases, and 8 bases lay outside the gene matches. The CDR3 covers 18 residues. CDR1 and CDR2 from the germline V gene are MGHRA and YSYEKL.

The V call is TRBV6-5, the J call TRBJ1-5, with D uncertain. Germline CDR1 MNHEY, CDR2 SVGAGI. V gave up 0 bases and J gave up 5 bases, with 5 bases separating them. This CDR3 is built from 13 residues. The CDR3 loop reads CASSYSGDQPQHF. DNA of the CDR3: TGTGCCAGCAGTTACTCGGGAGATCAGCCCCAGCATTTT.

The rearrangement joins TRBV5-4 to TRBJ2-7; maybe TRBD2 (5 bases). V dropped 4 bases and J dropped 2 bases, with 10 bases sitting between them. This CDR3 region has 13 residues. Germline-derived CDR1 and CDR2 are SGHNT and YYREEE (reference sequence). CDR3 residues: CASSQTGTYEQYF. CDR3 bases: TGTGCCAGCAGCCAAACCGGGACCTACGAGCAGTACTTC.